This T cell receptor beta chain was documented in a study of cytomegalovirus exposure and HLA in healthy donors. Study conclusions and caveats: There were 164 TCR beta chains listed as cytomegalovirus-associated.

The CDR3 is 16 amino acids. This clone was observed once. Antigen unknown. 13 Jbeta primers and 60 Vbeta primers were used for the PCR. Measured with immunoSEQ multiplex PCR; TCRdb has only the in-frame clones, and not every one. The sample includes tens of thousands of clones, roughly 80% of them seen just once. The sequence was obtained from a woman aged 25 to 39 in good health and CMV-seronegative. Sequencing was carried out using PBMCs. The J gene is TRBJ1-2, the V gene TRBV21-1; the table calls TRBD1, which could not be checked here. TRBV21-1 is designated a pseudogene. The CDR3 region is CASSLRQADSNYGYTF. DNA for the CDR3: TGTGCCAGCAGCCTCCGACAGGCCGACTCTAACTATGGCTACACCTTC.